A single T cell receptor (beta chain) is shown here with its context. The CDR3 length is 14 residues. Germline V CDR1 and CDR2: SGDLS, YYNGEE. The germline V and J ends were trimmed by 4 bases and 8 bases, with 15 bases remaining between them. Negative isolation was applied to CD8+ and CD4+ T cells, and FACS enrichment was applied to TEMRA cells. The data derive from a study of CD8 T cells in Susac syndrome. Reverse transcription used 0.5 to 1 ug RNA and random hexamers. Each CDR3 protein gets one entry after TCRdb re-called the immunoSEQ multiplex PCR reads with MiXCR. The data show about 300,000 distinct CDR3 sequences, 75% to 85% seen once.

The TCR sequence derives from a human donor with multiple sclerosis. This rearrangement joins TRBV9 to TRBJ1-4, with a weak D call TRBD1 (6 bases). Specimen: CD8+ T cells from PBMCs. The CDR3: CASSRTGSIEKLFF. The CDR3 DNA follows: TGTGCCAGCAGCCGAACAGGGTCCATAGAAAAACTGTTTTTT.